This entry lists 29 T cell receptor beta chains sequenced from one sample in a study of beta chain features in type 1 diabetes. Expressed TCRB transcripts were sequenced, since all the RNA that had been isolated was reverse transcribed. Method: immunoSEQ multiplex PCR; TCRdb's copy keeps in-frame clones and lacks some. The sample consists of under 200,000 clones, around a tenth of them appearing once. What these receptors recognize is not known. The study, taken as a whole, reports: A moderate, significant TCRB CDR3 shortening appeared in type 1 diabetes across four CD4+ subsets.

The material sequenced was central memory CD4+ T cells from blood. The receptors come from a man aged 25-40 years with type 1 diabetes.

This clone was detected only a few times. The chain employs TRBV28 and TRBJ2-5, with 11 positions matching TRBD2. With V trimmed by 5 bases and J by 2 bases, 7 bases remained unmatched. Germline V gives CDR1 MDHEN, CDR2 SYDVKM. The CDR3 consists of 16 residues. The chain's CDR3 is CASSRGLAEIQETQYF. The CDR3 DNA is TGTGCCAGCAGTCGGGGACTAGCGGAGATACAAGAGACCCAGTACTTC.

This clone was counted a few times. The chain couples TRBV11-1 to TRBJ1-1; possibly TRBD1 for D (5 bases). Germline loops: CDR1 SGHAT, CDR2 FQDESV (reference sequence). The CDR3 contains 13 residues. Trimming stripped 10 bases from V and 4 bases from J, with 16 bases between. The CDR3 loop is CATLRTRGTEAFF. The CDR3 coding sequence is TGTGCCACCTTAAGGACAAGGGGCACTGAAGCTTTCTTT.

The chain uses TRBV7-7 and TRBJ2-2; TRBD2 aligns across 11 bases. There are 15 residues in the CDR3. Germline V gene data show CDR1 as SSHAT and CDR2 as FNYEAQ (reference sequence). The V segment lost 5 bases and the J segment 4 bases; nucleotides outside the gene matches: 3. CDR3 in amino acids: CASSPTSGSTGELFF. CDR3 DNA sequence: TGTGCCAGCAGCCCTACTAGCGGGAGCACCGGGGAGCTGTTTTTT.

This clone was picked up a small number of times. The chain couples TRBV5-1 to TRBJ2-2; D perhaps matches TRBD1 (6 bases). The germline V and J ends were trimmed by 6 bases and 0 bases, with 12 bases remaining between them. CDR3 length: 15 amino acids. Germline-derived CDR1 and CDR2 are SGHRS and YFSETQ. The CDR3 nucleotides are TGCGCCAGCACCACGACAGGAGCGAACACCGGGGAGCTGTTTTTT. Translated: CASTTTGANTGELFF.

The chain uses TRBV4-2 and TRBJ1-1; 9 bases are shared with TRBD1. V dropped 5 bases and J dropped 5; count of bases not matched to a gene: 6. This CDR3 region has 14 residues. Germline-derived CDR1 and CDR2 are LGHNA and YNFKEQ. CDR3 protein: CASSLGQGTTEAFF. CDR3 DNA sequence: TGTGCCAGCAGCTTAGGACAGGGGACTACTGAAGCTTTCTTT.

The chain carries TRBV13 and TRBJ2-3, with 9 positions matching TRBD2. Germline assignment: CDR1 PRHDT and CDR2 FYEKMQ (reference sequence). Trimming removed 5 bases from V and 9 bases from J; junction bases left unmatched: 12. CDR3 size: 15 residues. CDR3 loop: CASSLGTSPYRTQYF. For the CDR3, the DNA is TGTGCCAGCAGCCTCGGGACTAGCCCCTACCGCACGCAGTATTTT.

The rearrangement uses TRBV7-2 and TRBJ2-7, with TRBD1 identical over 8 bases. The CDR3 is 13 amino acids. CDR1 is SGHTA, CDR2 FQGNSA, per germline. The trim removed 5 bases at V and 1 base at J, leaving 1 base unmatched. The CDR3 here is CASSRDRSYEQYF. CDR3 DNA: TGTGCCAGCAGCCGGGACAGGTCCTACGAGCAGTACTTC.

This clone was found a few times. The gene calls are TRBV10-3 and TRBJ2-3, with D possibly being TRBD2 (6 bases). Germline-derived CDR1 and CDR2 are ENHRY and SYGVKD. The CDR3 extends over 16 amino acids. V was shortened by 7 bases and J by 0 bases, with 17 bases between the two germline ends. CDR3 bases: TGTGCCATCAACCACTCAGGAGGGCCAAGCACAGATACGCAGTATTTT. As protein: CAINHSGGPSTDTQYF.

This clone came up a few times. The chain carries TRBV13 and TRBJ2-5, with 10 nucleotides matching TRBD1. The CDR3 is made up of 14 amino acids. J gave up 5 bases and V 3 bases, and 3 bases lay outside the gene matches. The germline CDR1 and CDR2 sequences are PRHDT and FYEKMQ (reference sequence). This CDR3 is CASSFRTGGETQYF. CDR3 nucleotides: TGTGCCAGCAGCTTTCGGACAGGGGGGGAGACCCAGTACTTC.

This clone was counted between two and nine times. The CDR3 loop is CASRQPWTGEETQYF. The CDR3 region has the DNA TGTGCCAGCAGACAACCTTGGACAGGGGAAGAGACCCAGTACTTC. J is TRBJ2-5 and V is TRBV6-6, with 9 bases lining up with TRBD1. In germline, CDR1 is MNHNY, CDR2 SVGAGI (reference sequence). The ends lost 6 bases at V and 3 bases at J; junction bases unmatched: 8. This CDR3 is built from 15 residues.

This clone has a handful of counts. The chain employs TRBV5-1 and TRBJ2-4, with D unclear. This CDR3 contains 11 residues. With 3 bases removed from V and 4 bases from J, the gap between germline ends came to 2 bases. From germline, CDR1 is SGHRS and CDR2 YFSETQ. The CDR3 DNA is TGCGCCAGCAGCTCAAAAAACATTCAGTACTTC. Residues: CASSSKNIQYF.

This clone was seen only a few times. The chain links TRBV9 to TRBJ2-3; D gene uncertain. Germline V gene sequence: CDR1 SGDLS, CDR2 YYNGEE. Trimming took off 2 bases at V and 0 bases at J, with 10 bases between the two ends. This CDR3 is 15 amino acids long. The DNA for the CDR3 is TGTGCCAGCAGCGTTAGCCCTTCTAGCACAGATACGCAGTATTTT. It yields the protein CASSVSPSSTDTQYF.

The V and J genes are TRBV9 and TRBJ2-2; 7 nucleotides match TRBD1. After removal of 0 bases from V and 6 bases from J, the junction contained 5 bases not matched to a gene. From germline, CDR1 is SGDLS and CDR2 YYNGEE. This CDR3 has 15 amino acids. The CDR3 protein is CASSVEGAHPGELFF. In nucleotides, the CDR3 is TGTGCCAGCAGCGTAGAGGGGGCGCACCCCGGGGAGCTGTTTTTT.

This clone was recorded a few times. V and J are TRBV19 and TRBJ1-1, with D unclear. The germline gives CDR1 LNHDA, CDR2 SQIVND (reference sequence). The CDR3 runs to 13 residues. Trimming took 6 bases from V and 3 from J, leaving 11 bases between them. CDR3 nucleotide sequence: TGTGCCAGTAGCTTTACGGCGGACACTGAAGCTTTCTTT. Translating it yields CASSFTADTEAFF.

The J gene is TRBJ1-1, the V gene TRBV4-2; D gene unclear. Germline V gives CDR1 LGHNA, CDR2 YNFKEQ. Trimming cost V 1 base and J 1 base, with 7 bases left between them. The length of the CDR3 is 14 residues. The CDR3 region is CASSQAYRNTEAFF. CDR3 nucleotide sequence: TGTGCCAGCAGCCAAGCCTATAGGAACACTGAAGCTTTCTTT.

The CDR3 is CASSQEGQGALANEKLFF. For the CDR3, the DNA is TGCGCCAGCAGCCAAGAGGGACAGGGGGCGCTTGCTAATGAAAAACTGTTTTTT. The chain has TRBV4-3 and TRBJ1-4, with 12 positions matching TRBD1. This CDR3 spans 18 amino acids. The germline V gene encodes CDR1 LGHNA and CDR2 YSLEER. J gave up 3 bases and V 0 bases, and 5 bases lay outside the gene matches.

There are a few counts of this clone. The genes are TRBV6-5 and TRBJ2-1; D is unresolved. The V gene lost 2 bases and the J gene lost 6 bases, with 11 bases spanning the gap. The CDR3 sequence is 14 residues long. From germline, CDR1 is MNHEY and CDR2 SVGAGI. CDR3 region: CASSYGSDFNEQFF. For the CDR3, the DNA is TGTGCCAGCAGTTACGGCAGCGACTTCAATGAGCAGTTCTTC.

The chain carries TRBV7-2 and TRBJ2-7; 9 bases map to TRBD1. Germline CDR1 reads SGHTA; CDR2 reads FQGNSA. V shed 4 bases, J shed 5 bases, and the junction held 6 bases outside the gene matches. The CDR3 is 14 residues long. As DNA, the CDR3 is TGTGCCAGCAGCTCCGGGACAGGGATACACGAGCAGTACTTC. Protein product: CASSSGTGIHEQYF.

The genes are TRBV27 and TRBJ1-1; 10 nucleotides agree with TRBD1. Germline CDR1 reads MNHEY; CDR2 reads SMNVEV (reference sequence). Unmatched junction bases numbered 4, after V lost 4 bases and J lost 11 bases. The length of the CDR3 is 12 residues. The DNA of the CDR3 is TGTGCCAGCAGTTCTCCGGGACAGGGGGCTTTCTTT. It codes for CASSSPGQGAFF.

There are a few counts of this clone. The V call is TRBV5-1, the J call TRBJ2-3; 7 bases map to TRBD2. The CDR3 totals 16 residues. Germline CDR1 is SGHRS and CDR2 is YFSETQ. Germline trimming cut 4 bases from V and 2 bases from J; bases unmatched to any gene: 10. The CDR3 region is CASSPGERGYTDTQYF. CDR3 in DNA: TGCGCCAGCAGCCCGGGGGAGCGGGGCTACACAGATACGCAGTATTTT.

The table lists this clone with a few counts. The chain couples TRBV7-3 to TRBJ2-1; 7 bases match TRBD2. V dropped 0 bases and J dropped 7; count of bases not matched to a gene: 6. Germline assignment: CDR1 SGHTA and CDR2 FQGTGA. The CDR3 runs 15 residues. CDR3 amino acids: CASSLTGGVVNEQFF. The CDR3 bases are TGTGCCAGCAGCTTAACGGGAGGGGTGGTGAATGAGCAGTTCTTC.

The chain uses TRBV7-8 and TRBJ2-5; D may be TRBD2 (6 bases). The CDR3 is 15 residues long. Germline V gives CDR1 SGHVS, CDR2 FQNEAQ. Deletions cut 0 bases from V and 5 bases from J, with 13 bases between. The CDR3 here is CASSLAFGGWETQYF. The CDR3 DNA reads TGTGCCAGCAGCTTAGCATTCGGAGGGTGGGAGACCCAGTACTTC.

This clone has a handful of counts. The J gene is TRBJ2-3, the V gene TRBV27; tentative D call: TRBD2 (6 bases). V was pared by 3 bases and J by 2 bases, with 18 bases between. The CDR3 length is 17 residues. Germline-derived CDR1 and CDR2 are MNHEY and SMNVEV (reference sequence). The CDR3 region has the DNA TGTGCCAGCAGTTTCGCGGGACTCGGATCGAACACAGATACGCAGTATTTT. Translated: CASSFAGLGSNTDTQYF.

The J gene is TRBJ2-5, the V gene TRBV7-9; 12 positions match TRBD2. V shed 5 bases and J 4 bases; nucleotides not matched to a gene: 5. The CDR3 is made up of 15 amino acids. CDR1 is SEHNR, CDR2 FQNEAQ, per germline (reference sequence). CDR3 loop: CASSASGRAIETQYF. The CDR3 nucleotides read TGTGCCAGCAGCGCTAGCGGGAGGGCCATAGAGACCCAGTACTTC.

This clone was counted a few times. This chain connects TRBV30 to TRBJ1-5; TRBD1 agrees at 9 bases. The CDR3 covers 14 residues. After removal of 0 bases from V and 7 bases from J, the junction contained 4 bases not matched to a gene. Looked up from germline, CDR1 is GTSNPN and CDR2 is SVGIG (reference sequence). The CDR3 DNA follows: TGTGCCTGGAGTGTATTAACAGGGGGCCAGCCCCAGCATTTT. Translated, it gives CAWSVLTGGQPQHF.

V usage is TRBV29-1 and J usage is TRBJ2-5, with D perhaps TRBD2 (6 bases). Germline CDR1 reads SQVTM; CDR2 reads ANQGSEA. The CDR3 is 12 residues long. Here the CDR3 reads CTGTDSAETQYF. Here the CDR3 DNA reads TGCACCGGGACTGACAGCGCAGAGACCCAGTACTTC.

This rearrangement joins TRBV7-2 to TRBJ2-1, with TRBD1 identical over 9 bases. V was clipped by 4 bases and J by 12 bases; unmatched bases: 4. CDR3 size: 12 residues. Germline CDR1 SGHTA, CDR2 FQGNSA. DNA for the CDR3: TGTGCCAGCAGCTCGGGGACAGGGTGGCAGTTCTTC. Translation: CASSSGTGWQFF.

A few counts support this clone. The chain employs TRBV18 and TRBJ1-5; 8 nucleotides match TRBD1. J lost 6 bases, V lost 3 bases, and 4 bases had no gene match. From germline, CDR1 is KGHSH and CDR2 LQKENI. The CDR3 consists of 14 residues. The DNA of the CDR3 is TGTGCCAGCTCACCCCTGGACAGGGCTCAGCCCCAGCATTTT. This sequence encodes CASSPLDRAQPQHF.

The chain links TRBV18 to TRBJ2-7; 9 bases match TRBD2. The CDR3 sequence is 15 residues long. Unmatched junction bases numbered 8, after V lost 4 bases and J lost 4 bases. Germline CDR1 and CDR2: KGHSH and LQKENI. CDR3 nucleotides: TGTGCCAGCTCACAGGGGACTAGCCGGGAGTACGAGCAGTACTTC. Amino acid sequence: CASSQGTSREYEQYF.